These 30 T cell receptor beta chains originate from one sample sequenced in a study of Graves' ophthalmopathy and Graves' hyperthyroidism. For repertoire sequencing, the TCR beta CDR3 regions were amplified from RNA transcripts. RT-PCR in the first round used HTBI primers; a second-round multiplex PCR followed. From the multiplex PCR reads, TCRdb called clonotypes with MiXCR, one entry per CDR3 protein. The sample lists more than 40,000 distinct CDR3 sequences, roughly 52% occurring once. Material for sequencing was peripheral blood. The receptors shown here come from an adult man with Graves' ophthalmopathy.

In the case of this clonotype: Compared with germline, one end of the junction differs, possibly owing to a read error. V usage is TRBV7-2 and J usage is TRBJ2-1; D is perhaps TRBD2 (6 bases). Per germline, CDR1 SGHTA and CDR2 FQGNSA. The CDR3 is 15 amino acids. The CDR3 protein is CVSSLASATYNEQFF. In nucleotides, the CDR3 is TGTGTCAGCAGCTTAGCTAGCGCAACCTACAATGAGCAGTTCTTC.

The V and J genes are TRBV9 and TRBJ2-1; TRBD2 matches at 10 bases. Germline V gene lookup returns CDR1 SGDLS and CDR2 YYNGEE. The CDR3 contains 15 residues. J was trimmed by 10 bases and V by 3 bases; bases with no gene match: 10. Here the CDR3 reads CASSGSSGSSLEQFF. CDR3 nucleotide sequence: TGTGCCAGCAGCGGGTCTAGCGGGAGTAGTTTGGAGCAGTTCTTC. Supplemented by reference TRBV9 and TRBJ2-1, the full variable domain reads DSGVTQTPKHLITATGQRVTLRCSPRSGDLSVYWYQQSLDQGLQFLIQYYNGEERAKGNILERFSAQQFPDLHSELNLSSLELGDSALYFCASSGSSGSSLEQFFGPGTRLTVL.

V is TRBV20-1 and J is TRBJ1-5, with D possibly matching TRBD1 (6 bases). V was pared by 0 bases and J by 0 bases, with 9 bases between. This CDR3 region has 15 residues. Germline assignment: CDR1 DFQATT and CDR2 SNEGSKA (reference sequence). The CDR3 region has the DNA TGCAGTGCTAGAGATACAGGGTATAGCAATCAGCCCCAGCATTTT. Translated: CSARDTGYSNQPQHF.

This clonotype was observed at least ten times. The rearrangement links TRBV12-3 or TRBV12-4 to TRBJ1-1; D remains unclear. This CDR3 comprises 14 residues. Trimming left V 4 bases short and J 1 base short, with 10 bases between. This CDR3 is CASSSRAGNTEAFF. The DNA of the CDR3 is TGTGCCAGCAGTTCAAGAGCAGGGAACACTGAAGCTTTCTTT.

This clonotype was seen only once. Given the absence of the conserved phenylalanine or tryptophan at the CDR3 end, a read error is likely. The DNA is left out, because the CDR3 cannot be placed on it with certainty; the CDR3 is given as TCRdb lists it. The chain has TRBV6-6 and TRBJ2-1; TRBD2 was called by the table and not checked on the DNA. Germline CDR1 MNHNY, CDR2 SVGAGI (reference sequence). Termini included, the CDR3 measures 11 amino acids. CDR3 residues: CASSYVTSGHY.

This rearrangement joins TRBV7-2 to TRBJ2-5; D perhaps matches TRBD2 (6 bases). The CDR3 consists of 15 residues. Germline V gene data show CDR1 as SGHTA and CDR2 as FQGNSA. V was shortened by 2 bases and J by 11 bases, with 21 bases between the two germline ends. In nucleotides, the CDR3 is TGTGCCAGCAGCTTAAGGCGGGATTACCCTCAGAGACAGTACTTC. This translates into CASSLRRDYPQRQYF.

This clonotype was observed a handful of times. This rearrangement joins TRBV18 to TRBJ2-6; D remains unclear. The CDR3 is 18 residues long. Germline assignment: CDR1 KGHSH and CDR2 LQKENI. V lost 4 bases, J lost 1 base, and 17 bases lay in between. The CDR3 sequence: CASSRSQVAMSGANVLTF. The CDR3 region has the DNA TGTGCCAGCTCACGATCTCAGGTCGCGATGTCTGGGGCCAACGTCCTGACTTTC.

This clonotype was counted at least ten times. This rearrangement joins TRBV19 to TRBJ1-4; D unresolved. Looked up from germline, CDR1 is LNHDA and CDR2 is SQIVND (reference sequence). This CDR3 is 14 amino acids long. With 5 bases removed from V and 4 bases from J, the gap between germline ends came to 11 bases. CDR3 sequence: CASSSDPSNEKLFF. The CDR3, as DNA: TGTGCCAGTAGTTCGGACCCGAGTAATGAAAAACTGTTTTTT.

The rearrangement uses TRBV7-9 and TRBJ2-1; 9 positions agree with TRBD2. Trimming took 2 bases from V and 5 from J; bases not matched to a gene: 7. Germline loops: CDR1 SEHNR, CDR2 FQNEAQ (reference sequence). This CDR3 spans 16 amino acids. This CDR3 is CASSLWLSGRHNEQFF. The CDR3 DNA reads TGTGCCAGCAGCTTATGGCTTAGCGGGAGACACAATGAGCAGTTCTTC.

This chain links TRBV7-2 with TRBJ2-7; 7 nucleotides line up with TRBD1. The CDR3 is 13 residues long. Germline CDR1 reads SGHTA; CDR2 reads FQGNSA. V was pared by 3 bases and J by 11 bases, with 10 bases of the junction left unmatched. CDR3 sequence: CASSLLRRDREYF. In DNA, the CDR3 is TGTGCCAGCAGCTTGCTGCGCCGGGACAGAGAGTACTTC.

A remark on this clonotype: The CDR3 carries no conserved terminal phenylalanine or tryptophan, so it likely arises from a read error. The limits of the CDR3 on the DNA are not certain, so only TCRdb's listed CDR3 is given. The J gene is TRBJ1-3, the V gene TRBV7-2. The CDR3 contains 9 residues when both ends are counted. Germline values: CDR1 SGHTA, CDR2 FQGNSA. This CDR3 is CASSWTLNT.

At least ten counts were recorded for this clonotype. The chain combines TRBV9 with TRBJ2-1; 13 nucleotides line up with TRBD2. The junction had 6 bases not matched to a gene; V was cut back by 0 bases and J by 9 bases. Germline CDR1 SGDLS, CDR2 YYNGEE. This CDR3 region has 16 residues. The CDR3 nucleotides read TGTGCCAGCAGCGTAGGGGGGACTAGCGGGAATCGTGAGCAGTTCTTC. Protein: CASSVGGTSGNREQFF.

This clonotype has ten or more counts. The V call is TRBV30, the J call TRBJ1-1; D uncertain. Trimming removed 0 bases at V and 4 bases at J, with 9 bases between. CDR1 and CDR2 (germline): GTSNPN, SVGIG (reference sequence). The CDR3 covers 13 residues. The CDR3 sequence: CAWSVRLGTEAFF. CDR3 sequence (DNA): TGTGCCTGGAGTGTACGTCTAGGCACTGAAGCTTTCTTT. The full variable domain, its missing parts supplied by reference TRBV30 and TRBJ1-1, is SQTIHQWPATLVQPVGSPLSLECTVEGTSNPNLYWYRQAAGRGLQLLFYSVGIGQISSEVPQNLSASRPQDRQFILSSKKLLLSDSGFYLCAWSVRLGTEAFFGQGTRLTVV.

This clonotype is categorized as medium-sized. The genes are TRBV9 and TRBJ2-7; 8 bases map to TRBD2. Per the germline V gene, CDR1 is SGDLS and CDR2 is YYNGEE. There are 15 residues in the CDR3. V lost 4 bases and J lost 2; bases outside the gene matches: 8. The CDR3 region is CASSSVGSGAYEQYF. In DNA, the CDR3 is TGTGCCAGCAGCTCCGTTGGTAGCGGGGCCTACGAGCAGTACTTC.

This clonotype was seen ten or more times. The chain joins TRBV27 to TRBJ2-1; D is ambiguous. Per the germline V gene, CDR1 is MNHEY and CDR2 is SMNVEV (reference sequence). The ends were cut back, 6 bases at V and 6 bases at J, with 6 bases in the middle. The CDR3 spans 11 residues. CDR3 in amino acids: CASRVRNEQFF. CDR3 nucleotides: TGTGCCAGCAGGGTCCGCAATGAGCAGTTCTTC.

Sample share makes this clonotype medium-sized. The chain joins TRBV29-1 to TRBJ2-1; 13 nucleotides align to TRBD2. The trim removed 8 bases at V and 8 bases at J, leaving 6 bases unmatched. Germline CDR1 and CDR2: SQVTM and ANQGSEA. The CDR3 consists of 13 residues. This chain's CDR3 is CSKLAGGSDEQFF. CDR3 sequence (DNA): TGCAGCAAACTAGCGGGAGGGTCTGATGAGCAGTTCTTC.

This chain joins TRBV15 and TRBJ1-1; D gene uncertain. Looked up from germline, CDR1 is LNHNV and CDR2 is YYDKDF (reference sequence). V lost 3 bases and J lost 7, with 12 bases in between. The CDR3 has 13 residues. The CDR3 region is CATSRAQWGEAFF. The CDR3 nucleotides are TGTGCCACCAGCAGGGCCCAATGGGGTGAAGCTTTCTTT. Combining the CDR3 with reference TRBV15 and TRBJ1-1 gives the whole variable domain DAMVIQNPRYQVTQFGKPVTLSCSQTLNHNVMYWYQQKSSQAPKLLFHYYDKDFNNEADTPDNFQSRRPNTSFCFLDIRSPGLGDTAMYLCATSRAQWGEAFFGQGTRLTVV.

The J gene is TRBJ2-7, the V gene TRBV20-1, with D perhaps given as TRBD1 or TRBD2 (5 bases each). Trimming left V 0 bases short and J 3 bases short, with 15 bases between. The CDR3 consists of 15 residues. Germline V gene data show CDR1 as DFQATT and CDR2 as SNEGSKA (reference sequence). The CDR3 DNA is TGCAGTGCTAGAGATCGGGATAGGGGTTTCTACGAGCAGTACTTC. It encodes CSARDRDRGFYEQYF.

This clonotype was recorded many times. This rearrangement joins TRBV5-4 to TRBJ2-6; a weak D match, TRBD2 (6 bases). Germline-derived CDR1 and CDR2 are SGHNT and YYREEE (reference sequence). Trimming left V 9 bases short and J 0 bases short, with 22 bases between. The CDR3 totals 18 residues. CDR3 region: CAISGLTRGTSGANVLTF. As DNA, the CDR3 is TGTGCCATCTCGGGATTGACCCGGGGGACCTCTGGGGCCAACGTCCTGACTTTC.

This clonotype was seen once. The V call is TRBV29-1, the J call TRBJ2-3, with D hard to call. The V end was cut by 7 bases, the J end by 0 bases, with 5 bases between. The CDR3 has 11 residues. Germline V CDR1 and CDR2: SQVTM, ANQGSEA. The CDR3 region is CSGYSTDTQYF. The CDR3 region has the DNA TGCAGCGGGTATAGCACAGATACGCAGTATTTT.

Concerning this clonotype: One base away lies a much larger clone, so this may be a sequencing read error. The V call is TRBV5-4, the J call TRBJ2-5, with 7 bases fitting TRBD2. Germline V gene lookup returns CDR1 SGHNT and CDR2 YYREEE (reference sequence). This CDR3 is built from 15 residues. V trimming: 0 bases; J trimming: 7 bases; junction bases outside the gene matches: 9. The CDR3 DNA sequence: TGTGCCAGCAGCTTGGGGGCGGGAGCCACCAGGACCCAGTACTTC. Its translation is CASSLGAGATRTQYF.

In this sample, this clonotype turned up a few times. J is TRBJ1-2 and V is TRBV29-1; no definite D call. With 6 bases removed from V and 6 bases from J, the gap between germline ends came to 14 bases. CDR3 length: 12 amino acids. Germline V CDR1 and CDR2: SQVTM, ANQGSEA. The CDR3 reads CSVVGRAHGYTF. CDR3 nucleotides: TGCAGCGTCGTCGGGAGGGCCCATGGCTACACCTTC.

This clonotype was observed at least ten times. The chain carries TRBV7-3 and TRBJ2-2; a possible D gene is TRBD2 (6 bases). This CDR3 spans 16 amino acids. Germline V gene lookup returns CDR1 SGHTA and CDR2 FQGTGA. V was clipped by 5 bases and J by 4 bases, with 17 bases between them. In DNA, the CDR3 is TGTGCCAGCAGCCGAGAGGGTAGCGGAGTCACCGGGGAGCTGTTTTTT. It yields the protein CASSREGSGVTGELFF. Complete variable domain (other parts from reference TRBV7-3 and TRBJ2-2): GAGVSQTPSNKVTEKGKYVELRCDPISGHTALYWYRQSLGQGPEFLIYFQGTGAADDSGLPNDRFFAVRPEGSVSTLKIQRTERGDSAVYLCASSREGSGVTGELFFGEGSRLTVL.

This clonotype was recorded at least ten times. This CDR3 is CASSVSGTGATPQYF. CDR3 sequence (DNA): TGTGCCAGTAGTGTTTCCGGGACAGGAGCCACCCCACAGTACTTC. This chain uses TRBV19 with TRBJ2-5; 8 bases are a match to TRBD1. The CDR3 has 15 residues. V shed 5 bases, J shed 11 bases, and the junction held 16 bases outside the gene matches. Germline-derived CDR1 and CDR2 are LNHDA and SQIVND (reference sequence).

This clonotype was seen at least ten times. The gene calls are TRBV2 and TRBJ2-3; 12 nucleotides line up with TRBD2. V gave up 8 bases and J gave up 1 base; unmatched junction bases: 10. Germline-derived CDR1 and CDR2 are SNHLY and FYNNEI. The CDR3 has 17 amino acids. The CDR3, as DNA: TGTGCCAGCGGGGCTAGCGGGGGGGCCTTGGGCACAGATACGCAGTATTTT. Translated: CASGASGGALGTDTQYF.

This clonotype was counted a few times. This chain uses TRBV5-1 with TRBJ1-2; TRBD1 matches at 7 bases. The V gene's germline CDR1 is SGHRS and CDR2 YFSETQ. This CDR3 contains 14 residues. The V segment lost 2 bases and the J segment 2 bases; nucleotides outside the gene matches: 3. The CDR3: CASSLLQGNYGYTF. In DNA form, the CDR3 reads TGCGCCAGCAGCTTACTACAGGGGAACTATGGCTACACCTTC.

This clonotype was found many times. The chain is built from TRBV30 and TRBJ2-1, with TRBD2 as a possible D gene (6 bases). Looked up from germline, CDR1 is GTSNPN and CDR2 is SVGIG (reference sequence). Deletions cut 3 bases from V and 4 bases from J, with 10 bases between. The length of the CDR3 is 13 residues. CDR3 nucleotide sequence: TGTGCCTGGAGGGGGGGTCCTTACAATGAGCAGTTCTTC. It is translated as CAWRGGPYNEQFF.

This clonotype was seen repeatedly, ten times or more. The chain has TRBV9 and TRBJ2-5, with 8 bases matching TRBD2. V trimming: 6 bases; J trimming: 5 bases; junction bases outside the gene matches: 12. Germline assignment: CDR1 SGDLS and CDR2 YYNGEE. The CDR3 runs 15 residues. The CDR3 coding sequence is TGTGCCAGCACCCTGGGACTAGGGCCTCTTGAGACCCAGTACTTC. Protein product: CASTLGLGPLETQYF. Combining the CDR3 with reference TRBV9 and TRBJ2-5 gives the whole variable domain DSGVTQTPKHLITATGQRVTLRCSPRSGDLSVYWYQQSLDQGLQFLIQYYNGEERAKGNILERFSAQQFPDLHSELNLSSLELGDSALYFCASTLGLGPLETQYFGPGTRLLVL.

At least ten counts were recorded for this clonotype. J is TRBJ2-3 and V is TRBV10-1; no reliable D call. The germline V gene has CDR1 WNHNN and CDR2 SYGVQD (reference sequence). This CDR3 is built from 13 residues. Trimming stripped 3 bases from V and 2 bases from J, with 6 bases between. CDR3 amino acids: CASSDGFTDTQYF. For the CDR3, the DNA is TGCGCCAGCAGTGACGGGTTCACAGATACGCAGTATTTT.

The gene calls are TRBV7-8 and TRBJ1-3, with D possibly being TRBD1 (6 bases). Per germline, CDR1 SGHVS and CDR2 FQNEAQ. The CDR3 has 16 residues. Trimming shortened V by 5 bases and J by 0 bases, and 14 bases separated the two germline ends. The DNA of the CDR3 is TGTGCCAGCAGCACCCGGGACACCCTCTCTGGAAACACCATATATTTT. It is translated as CASSTRDTLSGNTIYF.